Listed here are 12 T cell receptor beta chains from one sample, sequenced in a study. TCRdb re-analysed the RT-PCR reads in MiXCR, keeping a single row per CDR3 protein. The sample carries about 680,000 distinct CDR3 sequences, about 14% recorded once. Sequencing used memory CD4+ T cells from blood. These receptors came from a female donor in good health, serving as a healthy control.

This clonotype was recorded many times. The chain links TRBV29-1 to TRBJ2-3; D call uncertain. The CDR3 is 12 amino acids. In germline, CDR1 is SQVTM, CDR2 ANQGSEA. Trimming removed 3 bases at V and 0 bases at J, with 4 bases between. The CDR3 nucleotides read TGCAGCGTTGACACTAGCACAGATACGCAGTATTTT. As protein: CSVDTSTDTQYF.

This clonotype turned up a few times. The V gene is TRBV19, the J gene TRBJ2-5; 9 bases align to TRBD1. This CDR3 has 16 residues. Losses at the gene ends were 6 bases for V and 4 bases for J; bases not matched to a gene: 12. Germline loops: CDR1 LNHDA, CDR2 SQIVND (reference sequence). The DNA for the CDR3 is TGTGCCAGTAGGGACATCCGTACAGGGGGCGGAGAGACCCAGTACTTC. Protein product: CASRDIRTGGGETQYF.

This clonotype was counted many times. The chain is built from TRBV29-1 and TRBJ2-5; the D is unclear. The ends were cut back, 8 bases at V and 5 bases at J, with 18 bases in the middle. The CDR3 contains 13 residues. The germline gives CDR1 SQVTM, CDR2 ANQGSEA. The CDR3 DNA is TGCAGCCTTCAAGCTGACGGTCGGGAGACCCAGTACTTC. Translated: CSLQADGRETQYF.

The chain combines TRBV15 with TRBJ2-1, with a possible D match to TRBD2 (5 bases). V was cut by 0 bases and J by 4 bases, with 7 bases left in between. Germline CDR1 reads LNHNV; CDR2 reads YYDKDF (reference sequence). The CDR3 contains 14 residues. DNA of the CDR3: TGTGCCACCAGCAGAGATGGGGAGTACAATGAGCAGTTCTTC. Translating gives CATSRDGEYNEQFF.

The chain carries TRBV20-1 and TRBJ2-7; D possibly corresponds to TRBD2 (5 bases). Germline CDR1 and CDR2: DFQATT and SNEGSKA (reference sequence). The V end was cut by 1 base, the J end by 0 bases, with 10 bases between. The CDR3 runs 14 residues. CDR3 residues: CSARVGGLSYEQYF. The CDR3 DNA follows: TGCAGTGCTAGAGTCGGCGGACTCTCCTACGAGCAGTACTTC.

This clonotype was detected a few times. The V call is TRBV6-5, the J call TRBJ1-4; 11 positions match TRBD1. The CDR3 has 15 amino acids. V shed 2 bases, J shed 7 bases, and the junction held 3 bases outside the gene matches. Germline V gives CDR1 MNHEY, CDR2 SVGAGI. This CDR3 reads CASSYPGQGVEKLFF. The DNA of the CDR3 is TGTGCCAGCAGTTACCCGGGACAGGGGGTTGAAAAACTGTTTTTT.

This clonotype was counted between two and nine times. This sequence joins TRBV5-4 and TRBJ2-3; D unclear. The V and J ends lost 1 base and 4 bases respectively, with 16 bases between them. The CDR3 extends over 16 amino acids. Germline-derived CDR1 and CDR2 are SGHNT and YYREEE (reference sequence). CDR3 coding DNA: TGTGCCAGCAGCTTGCGTTCCTCGCCTGGGGCAGATACGCAGTATTTT. This translates into CASSLRSSPGADTQYF.

This clonotype was detected only a few times. The chain uses TRBV20-1 and TRBJ2-1; no definite D call. Germline CDR1 is DFQATT and CDR2 is SNEGSKA (reference sequence). CDR3 size: 13 residues. V was clipped by 0 bases and J by 2 bases, with 5 bases between them. The DNA of the CDR3 is TGCAGTGCTAGAGATTGGGCCTACAATGAGCAGTTCTTC. The encoded protein is CSARDWAYNEQFF.

This clonotype was counted a few times. J is TRBJ1-1 and V is TRBV7-9, with TRBD1 as a possible D gene (5 bases). V was shortened by 1 base and J by 7 bases, with 10 bases between the two germline ends. This CDR3 region has 13 residues. CDR1 is SEHNR and CDR2 is FQNEAQ in the germline V gene (reference sequence). The CDR3 region has the DNA TGTGCCAGCAGCTTAGAGTGGACAAGTGAAGCTTTCTTT. Its translation: CASSLEWTSEAFF.

The V and J genes are TRBV3-1 and TRBJ2-3; D could derive from TRBD1 or TRBD2 (5 bases each). Per germline, CDR1 LGHDT and CDR2 YNNKEL (reference sequence). CDR3 length: 17 residues. The ends were cut back, 0 bases at V and 4 bases at J, with 17 bases in the middle. The CDR3 DNA reads as TGTGCCAGCAGCCAAGAGGTAGGAAGGGGAGTTGCAGATACGCAGTATTTT. It translates to CASSQEVGRGVADTQYF.

The chain employs TRBV7-2 and TRBJ2-4; 7 nucleotides agree with TRBD2. In germline, CDR1 is SGHTA, CDR2 FQGNSA. Unmatched junction bases numbered 5, after V lost 5 bases and J lost 7 bases. The CDR3 totals 13 residues. DNA for the CDR3: TGTGCCAGCAGCGGGAGGGCCGGGAACATTCAGTACTTC. It yields the protein CASSGRAGNIQYF.

This chain links TRBV7-2 with TRBJ2-3; TRBD2 matches 9 bases. Germline V gives CDR1 SGHTA, CDR2 FQGNSA. This CDR3 region has 17 residues. Trimming took 0 bases from V and 6 from J; bases not matched to a gene: 10. The CDR3 DNA reads TGTGCCAGCAGCTTAGCGTGGGGGACTAGCCCCGCGGATACGCAGTATTTT. Translation gives CASSLAWGTSPADTQYF. The full variable domain, with the rest looked up from reference TRBV7-2 and TRBJ2-3, is GAGVSQSPSNKVTEKGKDVELRCDPISGHTALYWYRQSLGQGLEFLIYFQGNSAPDKSGLPSDRFSAERTGGSVSTLTIQRTQQEDSAVYLCASSLAWGTSPADTQYFGPGTRLTVL.